Below, one T cell receptor (beta chain) is given with its context. Its antigen has not been determined. Base-call qualities are not available, and no considerably larger clone is one nucleotide away. The sample comes from a study of T cell repertoires in ileal Crohn's disease (dated by TCRdb to about 2019). Concerning the study at large: Median disease duration was roughly 8.2 years, and about 35% of patients were identified as active smokers at the time of surgery. A total of about 170 mucosal samples from roughly 60 patients were sequenced, with samples obtained at several locations on the surgical specimen and at postoperative endoscopy. TCR repertoire analysis was done in 50 to 70 Crohn's disease patients from a prospective multicentre cohort. Running in parallel with the study was a multicentre cohort set up to find predictors of early endoscopic recurrence following ileocolonic resection. Roughly half of the patients were given postoperative therapy, with around 20 on anti-TNF agents and about a dozen on thiopurines. Endoscopic postoperative recurrence was defined by a Rutgeerts score above i0. Surgery was performed for a complication in all patients, with stricturing disease in 61% and penetrating disease in approximately 40%.

For commercial TCRB immunosequencing, five hundred nanograms of biopsy DNA were submitted for each sample. Adaptive Biotechnology amplified the CDR3 regions from genomic DNA with a two-step multiplex PCR designed to control amplification bias. Primers covering every V and J gene segment were used in the first PCR, while barcodes and Illumina adapters were added in the second PCR. CDR3 libraries were sequenced using an Illumina instrument. The original pipeline was this. The analysis used both the pipelines supplied by the vendor and custom analysis of the raw data in R/Bioconductor with R version 3.3.0. Clonality, ranging from 0 to 1, was calculated as the inverse of the normalised Shannon entropy of all productive clones. High-frequency clones were defined as the share of the repertoire occupied by the top 100 clones, with only clones passing a 95% confidence test being retained. Overlap between samples was measured with the Morisita-Horn index, while repertoire diversity was measured with the Simpson index. TCRdb retrieved this table from immuneACCESS and kept in-frame rearrangements only. Not all clones are present; in checked studies, unresolved V genes account for under half, and no reason is known for the remainder. The DNA was the basis for D and trimming; V, J and clone size are from that table. For this sample the table gives fewer than 5,000 clones, of which 70% to 85% were detected only once. The ten largest clones take up less than 15% of the sample.

The study at large found these results: Higher high-frequency clone percentages at surgery were associated with endoscopic recurrence; all patients with clonality above 26.8% (18/57) had recurrence. Compared with CD4 T cells, sorted CD8 T cells contained more high-frequency clones, which suggests that the mucosal expansions were mostly CD8. Only a subgroup of patients, of unstated size, had their mucosal CD4 and CD8 T cells sorted and sequenced. Compared with non-smokers, patients who were active smokers at surgery showed a significantly higher proportion of clonal expansions (roughly 26% vs 20%, p=0.02).

Adults with ileal or ileocolonic Crohn's disease and an indication for ileocolonic resection were eligible for inclusion. Whole ileal mucosal biopsies were kept frozen at -80 degrees C prior to DNA extraction. Genomic DNA was extracted from frozen whole biopsies using a TRizol-based method and was quantified with a NanoDrop 2000 spectrophotometer. There are 15 amino acids in the CDR3, from cysteine to phenylalanine inclusive. Here the CDR3 DNA is all that survives: 45 bases in frame from base 1. Trimmed from V: 4 bases; trimmed from J: 1 base; junction bases lacking a gene match: 5. CDR1 SGDLS and CDR2 YYNGEE are derived from the germline V gene.

The sequence links TRBV9 to TRBJ2-1; 7 junctional bases match TRBD1. This clonotype was obtained from an adult with Crohn's disease. Sequencing was done on a sample of ileal tissue. The DNA reads as follows: TGTGCCAGCAGCCCTCGGGACAGATCCTACAATGAGCAGTTCTTC. The encoded protein is CASSPRDRSYNEQFF.